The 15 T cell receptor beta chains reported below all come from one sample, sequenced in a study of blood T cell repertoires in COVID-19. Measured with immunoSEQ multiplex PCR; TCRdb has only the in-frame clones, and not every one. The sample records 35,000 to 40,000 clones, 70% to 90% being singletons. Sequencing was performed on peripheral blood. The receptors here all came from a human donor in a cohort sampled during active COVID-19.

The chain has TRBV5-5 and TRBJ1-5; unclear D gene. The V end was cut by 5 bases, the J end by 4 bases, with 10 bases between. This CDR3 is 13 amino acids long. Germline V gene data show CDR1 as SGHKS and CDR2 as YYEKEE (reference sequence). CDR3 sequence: CASSSGGNQPQHF. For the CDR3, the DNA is TGTGCCAGCAGTTCAGGTGGGAATCAGCCCCAGCATTTT.

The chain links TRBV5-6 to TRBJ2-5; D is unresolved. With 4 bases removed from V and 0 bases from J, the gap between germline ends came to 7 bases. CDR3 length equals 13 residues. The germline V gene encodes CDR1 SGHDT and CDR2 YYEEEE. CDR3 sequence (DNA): TGTGCCAGCAGCCACTCGAACCAAGAGACCCAGTACTTC. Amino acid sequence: CASSHSNQETQYF.

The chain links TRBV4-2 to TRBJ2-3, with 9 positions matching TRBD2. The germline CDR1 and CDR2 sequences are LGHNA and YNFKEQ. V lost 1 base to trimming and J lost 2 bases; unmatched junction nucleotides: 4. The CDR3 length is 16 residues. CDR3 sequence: CASSQVLAGTTDTQYF. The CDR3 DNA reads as TGTGCCAGCAGCCAAGTCCTAGCGGGAACCACAGATACGCAGTATTTT.

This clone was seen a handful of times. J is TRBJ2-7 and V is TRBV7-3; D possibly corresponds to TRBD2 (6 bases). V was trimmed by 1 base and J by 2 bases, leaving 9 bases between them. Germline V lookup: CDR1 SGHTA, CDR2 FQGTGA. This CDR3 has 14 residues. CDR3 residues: CASSLMGGTYEQYF. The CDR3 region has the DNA TGTGCCAGCAGCTTAATGGGAGGTACCTACGAGCAGTACTTC.

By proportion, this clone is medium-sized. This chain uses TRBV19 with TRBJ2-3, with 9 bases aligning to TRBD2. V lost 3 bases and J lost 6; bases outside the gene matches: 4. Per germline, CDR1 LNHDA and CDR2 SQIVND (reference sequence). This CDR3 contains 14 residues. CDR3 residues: CASSIAGGLDTQYF. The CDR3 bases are TGTGCCAGTAGTATCGCGGGGGGGCTTGATACGCAGTATTTT.

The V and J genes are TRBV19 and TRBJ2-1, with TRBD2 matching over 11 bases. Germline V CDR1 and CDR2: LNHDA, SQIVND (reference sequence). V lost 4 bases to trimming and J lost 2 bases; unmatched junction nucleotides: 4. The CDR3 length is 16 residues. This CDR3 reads CASSKTSGGPYNEQFF. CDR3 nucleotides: TGTGCCAGTAGTAAAACTAGCGGGGGCCCCTACAATGAGCAGTTCTTC.

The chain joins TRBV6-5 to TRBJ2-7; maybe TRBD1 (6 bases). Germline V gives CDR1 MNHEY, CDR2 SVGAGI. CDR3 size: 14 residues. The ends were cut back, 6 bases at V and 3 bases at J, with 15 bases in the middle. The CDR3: CASRRGQGRYEQYF. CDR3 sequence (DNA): TGTGCCAGCAGGAGGGGTCAGGGGCGCTACGAGCAGTACTTC.

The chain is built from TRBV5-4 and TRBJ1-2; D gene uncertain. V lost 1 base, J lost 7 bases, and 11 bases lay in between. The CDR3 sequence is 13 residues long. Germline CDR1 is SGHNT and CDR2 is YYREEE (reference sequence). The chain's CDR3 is CASSLPPSGGYTF. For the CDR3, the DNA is TGTGCCAGCAGCTTGCCGCCTTCGGGTGGCTACACCTTC. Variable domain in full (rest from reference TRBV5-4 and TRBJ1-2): ETGVTQSPTHLIKTRGQQVTLRCSSQSGHNTVSWYQQALGQGPQFIFQYYREEENGRGNFPPRFSGLQFPNYSSELNVNALELDDSALYLCASSLPPSGGYTFGSGTRLTVV.

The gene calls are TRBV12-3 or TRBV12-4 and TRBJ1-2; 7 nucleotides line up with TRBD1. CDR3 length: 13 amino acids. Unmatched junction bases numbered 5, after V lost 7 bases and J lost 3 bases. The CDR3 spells CASTPDRDYGYTF. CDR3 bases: TGTGCCAGCACTCCCGACAGGGACTATGGCTACACCTTC.

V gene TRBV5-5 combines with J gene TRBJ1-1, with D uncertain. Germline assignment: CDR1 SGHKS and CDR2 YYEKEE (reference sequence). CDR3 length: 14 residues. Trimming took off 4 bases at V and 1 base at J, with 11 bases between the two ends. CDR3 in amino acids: CASSAGWGNTEAFF. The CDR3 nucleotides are TGTGCCAGCAGCGCGGGATGGGGGAACACTGAAGCTTTCTTT. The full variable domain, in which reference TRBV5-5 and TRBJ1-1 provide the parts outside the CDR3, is DAGVTQSPTHLIKTRGQQVTLRCSPISGHKSVSWYQQVLGQGPQFIFQYYEKEERGRGNFPDRFSARQFPNYSSELNVNALLLGDSALYLCASSAGWGNTEAFFGQGTRLTVV.

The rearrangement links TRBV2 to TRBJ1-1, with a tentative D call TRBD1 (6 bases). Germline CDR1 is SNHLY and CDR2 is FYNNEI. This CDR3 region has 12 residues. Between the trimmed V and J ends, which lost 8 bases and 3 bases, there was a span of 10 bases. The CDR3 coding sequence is TGTGCCAGCCCTACAGGGTACACTGAAGCTTTCTTT. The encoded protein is CASPTGYTEAFF.

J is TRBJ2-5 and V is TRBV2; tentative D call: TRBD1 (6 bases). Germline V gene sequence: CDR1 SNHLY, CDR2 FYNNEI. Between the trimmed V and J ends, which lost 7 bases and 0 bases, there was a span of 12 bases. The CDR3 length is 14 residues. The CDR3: CASNLRGYQETQYF. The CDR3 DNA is TGTGCCAGCAATCTCAGGGGTTACCAAGAGACCCAGTACTTC.

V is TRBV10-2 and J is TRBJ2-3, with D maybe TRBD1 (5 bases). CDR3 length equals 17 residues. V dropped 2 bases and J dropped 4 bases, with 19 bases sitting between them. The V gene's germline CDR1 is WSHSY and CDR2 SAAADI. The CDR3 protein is CASSEPRQLLQADTQYF. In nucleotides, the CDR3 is TGCGCCAGCAGTGAGCCGCGACAGTTGCTGCAAGCAGATACGCAGTATTTT.

The CDR3 sequence: CSASAPDRVYGYTF. CDR3 nucleotides: TGCAGTGCTAGTGCCCCGGACAGGGTGTATGGCTACACCTTC. The chain is built from TRBV20-1 and TRBJ1-2; TRBD1 aligns across 8 bases. With V trimmed by 3 bases and J by 5 bases, 8 bases remained unmatched. The CDR3 has 14 amino acids. Germline V CDR1 and CDR2: DFQATT, SNEGSKA (reference sequence).

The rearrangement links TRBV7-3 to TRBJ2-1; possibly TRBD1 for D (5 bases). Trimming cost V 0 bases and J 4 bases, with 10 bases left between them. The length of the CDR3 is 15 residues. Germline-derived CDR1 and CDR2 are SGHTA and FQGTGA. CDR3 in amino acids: CASSLTRQGYNEQFF. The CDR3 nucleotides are TGTGCCAGCAGCTTAACGCGCCAGGGATACAATGAGCAGTTCTTC.